The 23 T cell receptor beta chains in this list originate from one sample, sequenced in a study of blood T cell repertoires in COVID-19 (TCRdb year 2020). Library preparation employed the immunoSEQ multiplex PCR assay. Here the immuneACCESS table is served through TCRdb, limited to in-frame sequences with V and J called. Missing clones are a known gap in these copies; in checked studies unresolved V genes cover under half, and the rest lacks a known reason. Within this sample are some 42,000 clones, with 60% to 80% of them counted one time only. The top ten constitute 28% of the sample. Sequenced sample: peripheral blood. The receptors here all came from a woman aged 70-85 years with acute or convalescent COVID-19.

The chain couples TRBV11-2 to TRBJ2-2, with 7 bases that match TRBD2. The germline V gene encodes CDR1 SGHAT and CDR2 FQNNGV. This CDR3 region has 14 residues. Trimming removed 0 bases from V and 6 bases from J; junction bases left unmatched: 1. The CDR3 is CASSLEAGAGELFF. CDR3 DNA: TGTGCCAGCAGCTTAGAGGCGGGAGCCGGGGAGCTGTTTTTT.

The chain links TRBV28 to TRBJ2-4; TRBD2 is a possible D gene (7 bases). The V end lost 7 bases, the J end lost 9 bases, and 16 bases lay between the germline ends. The CDR3 covers 13 residues. Germline V gene lookup returns CDR1 MDHEN and CDR2 SYDVKM. The CDR3 coding sequence is TGTGCCAGCAAGGCGGGGGCTGGTCGCATTCAGTACTTC. Translation gives CASKAGAGRIQYF.

The chain recombines TRBV5-1 with TRBJ2-1, with TRBD2 matching 11 bases. Germline V gene data show CDR1 as SGHRS and CDR2 as YFSETQ. Losses at the gene ends were 0 bases for V and 8 bases for J; bases not matched to a gene: 1. The CDR3 contains 14 residues. CDR3 sequence: CASSLGLAGYEQFF. In nucleotides, the CDR3 is TGCGCCAGCAGCTTGGGACTAGCGGGGTATGAGCAGTTCTTC.

J is TRBJ2-7 and V is TRBV4-1; the match to TRBD2 covers 9 bases. The CDR3 has 16 amino acids. After removal of 0 bases from V and 3 bases from J, the junction contained 6 bases not matched to a gene. Germline V lookup: CDR1 MGHRA, CDR2 YSYEKL. CDR3 bases: TGCGCCAGCAGCCAAGAGCGGCGGGAGGGCGTCTACGAGCAGTACTTC. Amino acid sequence: CASSQERREGVYEQYF.

This chain uses TRBV25-1 with TRBJ2-7, with 7 bases matching TRBD1. The germline V gene has CDR1 MGHDK and CDR2 SYGVNS. V shed 4 bases and J 0 bases; nucleotides not matched to a gene: 6. CDR3 size: 15 residues. CDR3: CASSATDRSSYEQYF. CDR3 bases: TGTGCCAGCAGTGCCACGGACAGGAGCTCCTACGAGCAGTACTTC.

V and J are TRBV6-5 and TRBJ1-2, with D uncertain. Trimming cost V 8 bases and J 0 bases, with 7 bases left between them. This CDR3 contains 12 residues. CDR1 and CDR2 (germline): MNHEY, SVGAGI. CDR3 protein: CASARSNYGYTF. The CDR3 nucleotides read TGTGCCAGCGCGAGGTCTAACTATGGCTACACCTTC.

The chain joins TRBV19 to TRBJ2-5; 13 bases fit TRBD2. The trim removed 6 bases at V and 2 bases at J, leaving 9 bases unmatched. The CDR3 sequence is 17 residues long. CDR1 LNHDA and CDR2 SQIVND come from the germline V gene (reference sequence). CDR3 nucleotides: TGTGCCAGTAGACTACGGACTAGCGGGGGCCTTCAAGAGACCCAGTACTTC. Residues: CASRLRTSGGLQETQYF.

The rearrangement uses TRBV3-1 (or the pseudogene TRBV3-2) and TRBJ2-2, with D perhaps TRBD1 (5 bases). V lost 4 bases to trimming and J lost 5 bases, with 14 bases between them. The V gene's germline CDR1 is LGHDT and CDR2 YNNKEL (reference sequence). This CDR3 is built from 15 residues. CDR3 nucleotide sequence: TGTGCCAGCAGCCTTGGACACGGTAGTACCGGGGAGCTGTTTTTT. Its translation is CASSLGHGSTGELFF.

The rearrangement links TRBV4-3 to TRBJ1-2, with D perhaps matching TRBD1 (6 bases). Germline loops: CDR1 LGHNA, CDR2 YSLEER. The CDR3 contains 15 residues. Trimming took off 4 bases at V and 5 bases at J, with 17 bases between the two ends. The CDR3 bases are TGCGCCAGCAGCCCTAGGGGGTATGACAGTTATGGCTACACCTTC. Encoded protein: CASSPRGYDSYGYTF.

V gene TRBV7-3 combines with J gene TRBJ2-5, with TRBD1 as a possible D gene (6 bases). CDR3 length: 18 amino acids. V shed 0 bases and J shed 5 bases, with 22 bases lying between them. Looked up from germline, CDR1 is SGHTA and CDR2 is FQGTGA. The CDR3 protein is CASSLTGLTGGAGETQYF. The DNA of the CDR3 is TGTGCCAGCAGCTTAACGGGTCTGACTGGGGGCGCCGGGGAGACCCAGTACTTC.

This clone was seen only a few times. The chain employs TRBV19 and TRBJ2-1; D is perhaps TRBD2 (7 bases). Trimming pared 4 bases from V and 7 bases from J, leaving 23 bases between. Germline-derived CDR1 and CDR2 are LNHDA and SQIVND (reference sequence). This CDR3 has 17 amino acids. The CDR3, as DNA: TGTGCCAGTAGTAGACTTCTTACGGGGGGCCGGACGAATGAGCAGTTCTTC. Translation: CASSRLLTGGRTNEQFF.

The rearrangement uses TRBV2 and TRBJ1-4, with 7 bases aligning to TRBD1. In germline, CDR1 is SNHLY, CDR2 FYNNEI. The CDR3 covers 15 residues. Trimming removed 6 bases from V and 7 bases from J; junction bases left unmatched: 11. In DNA form, the CDR3 reads TGTGCCAGCAGGGCCCAGGGGGGCGTGGGTGAAAAACTGTTTTTT. It encodes CASRAQGGVGEKLFF.

The chain couples TRBV30 to TRBJ2-7; tentatively, D is TRBD1 (6 bases). Deletions cut 6 bases from V and 9 bases from J, with 15 bases between. This CDR3 is 11 amino acids long. CDR1 and CDR2 from the germline V gene are GTSNPN and SVGIG (reference sequence). CDR3 loop: CACDTGFGQYF. CDR3 DNA: TGTGCCTGTGATACAGGGTTTGGGCAGTACTTC. The complete variable domain, with remaining parts taken from reference TRBV30 and TRBJ2-7, reads SQTIHQWPATLVQPVGSPLSLECTVEGTSNPNLYWYRQAAGRGLQLLFYSVGIGQISSEVPQNLSASRPQDRQFILSSKKLLLSDSGFYLCACDTGFGQYFGPGTRLTVT.

The rearrangement uses TRBV7-9 and TRBJ2-7; D remains unclear. The CDR3 covers 13 residues. Deletions cut 3 bases from V and 2 bases from J, with 8 bases between. Germline CDR1 is SEHNR and CDR2 is FQNEAQ (reference sequence). In nucleotides, the CDR3 is TGTGCCAGCAGCTTTTCGGTTACCTACGAGCAGTACTTC. This sequence encodes CASSFSVTYEQYF.

This sequence joins TRBV4-3 and TRBJ2-2, with D perhaps matching TRBD1 (5 bases). The CDR3 runs to 16 residues. CDR1 and CDR2 from the germline V gene are LGHNA and YSLEER. V lost 0 bases, J lost 2 bases, and 10 bases lay in between. CDR3 amino acids: CASSQETGGNTGELFF. CDR3 DNA: TGCGCCAGCAGCCAAGAAACAGGTGGAAACACCGGGGAGCTGTTTTTT.

For the CDR3, the DNA is TGCGCCAGCAGCCAGGGACTAGCAGTTGGCGAGACCCAGTACTTC. It codes for CASSQGLAVGETQYF. This sequence joins TRBV5-1 and TRBJ2-5, with 9 bases matching TRBD2. This CDR3 contains 15 residues. V lost 4 bases, J lost 5 bases, and 9 bases stayed unmatched. The germline CDR1 and CDR2 sequences are SGHRS and YFSETQ.

The chain is built from TRBV5-1 and TRBJ2-7; maybe TRBD1 (6 bases). Germline assignment: CDR1 SGHRS and CDR2 YFSETQ. The V end was cut by 5 bases, the J end by 2 bases, with 11 bases between. This CDR3 comprises 13 residues. CDR3 sequence reads: CASRDRFAYEQYF. The CDR3 nucleotides are TGCGCCAGCAGAGACAGGTTTGCCTACGAGCAGTACTTC.

CDR3 loop: CATSDIAGEAYNEQFF. The CDR3 DNA reads as TGTGCCACCAGTGATATAGCGGGAGAAGCCTACAATGAGCAGTTCTTC. J is TRBJ2-1 and V is TRBV24-1, with 9 bases identical to TRBD2. This CDR3 has 16 residues. V lost 3 bases, J lost 2 bases, and 4 bases stayed unmatched. CDR1 KGHDR and CDR2 SFDVKD come from the germline V gene.

The CDR3 sequence is CASSLGQRRTYEQYF. The CDR3 coding sequence is TGTGCCAGCTCACTAGGACAGAGAAGGACCTACGAGCAGTACTTC. The V call is TRBV18, the J call TRBJ2-7; tentative D call: TRBD1 (6 bases). Germline lookup yields CDR1 KGHSH and CDR2 LQKENI. V lost 4 bases, J lost 2 bases, and 15 bases lay in between. The CDR3 extends over 15 amino acids.

The chain employs TRBV24-1 and TRBJ2-5, with 8 positions matching TRBD2. This CDR3 is built from 16 residues. With V trimmed by 1 base and J by 4 bases, 7 bases remained unmatched. Germline loops: CDR1 KGHDR, CDR2 SFDVKD. Here the CDR3 DNA reads TGTGCCACCAGTGATTTCAAAGCGGGGGTTATAGAGACCCAGTACTTC. This translates into CATSDFKAGVIETQYF.

The table lists this clone with a few counts. V is TRBV7-2 and J is TRBJ1-6; D gene unclear. The CDR3 covers 13 residues. Trimming left V 11 bases short and J 3 bases short, with 11 bases between. Germline V gives CDR1 SGHTA, CDR2 FQGNSA. For the CDR3, the DNA is TGTGCCGCGGCAAGGAACTATAATTCACCCCTCCACTTT. Its translation: CAAARNYNSPLHF.

To note about this clone: At one end, the junction sequence differs from germline, possibly due to a read error. The gene calls are TRBV30 and TRBJ1-2, with D uncertain. The germline V gene has CDR1 GTSNPN and CDR2 SVGIG (reference sequence). This CDR3 has 8 amino acids. CDR3 amino acids: CAWIYRSF. CDR3 bases: TGTGCCTGGATTTACCGGAGCTTC.

J is TRBJ1-6 and V is TRBV3-1 (or the pseudogene TRBV3-2); possibly TRBD1 for D (6 bases). CDR1 and CDR2 (germline): LGHDT, YNNKEL (reference sequence). V was cut by 4 bases and J by 7 bases, with 14 bases left in between. The CDR3 is 15 residues long. This CDR3 reads CASSLTGSDNSPLHF. The DNA of the CDR3 is TGTGCCAGCAGCCTAACAGGGTCGGACAATTCACCCCTCCACTTT.